The 16 T cell receptor beta chains below come from one sample, sequenced in a study of T cells in Graves' hyperthyroidism and ophthalmopathy. RNA transcripts gave rise to amplified TCR beta CDR3 regions. HTBI primers were employed in a first-round RT-PCR of the TCR CDR3. TCRdb used MiXCR to reprocess the multiplex PCR reads, holding one entry per CDR3 protein. The sample has fewer than 450,000 distinct CDR3 sequences, 15% to 20% seen once. Sequenced sample: blood. These receptors originate from a man younger than 35 with Graves' ophthalmopathy.

This clonotype has at least ten counts. V is TRBV3-1 and J is TRBJ1-2; 9 bases align to TRBD1. The CDR3 totals 18 residues. Per germline, CDR1 LGHDT and CDR2 YNNKEL (reference sequence). V lost 4 bases, J lost 4 bases, and 16 bases stayed unmatched. CDR3 amino acids: CASSRTSSGTGPGYGYTF. The DNA of the CDR3 is TGTGCCAGCAGCCGCACCTCCTCCGGGACAGGGCCGGGCTATGGCTACACCTTC.

The table lists this clonotype with a few counts. The chain is built from TRBV28 and TRBJ2-7; unclear D gene. Germline loops: CDR1 MDHEN, CDR2 SYDVKM. Trimming left V 5 bases short and J 0 bases short, with 14 bases between. The CDR3 loop spans 15 amino acids. The CDR3 DNA sequence: TGTGCCAGCAGTCCCATTGGGTTGAGCTCCTACGAGCAGTACTTC. Its protein is CASSPIGLSSYEQYF.

This clonotype was seen a few times. The genes are TRBV14 and TRBJ2-1; D uncertain. This CDR3 is built from 15 residues. Germline CDR1 is SGHDN and CDR2 is FVKESK. Trimming removed 0 bases from V and 1 base from J, with 7 bases in between. The CDR3: CASSQDWGSYNEQFF. CDR3 bases: TGTGCCAGCAGCCAAGACTGGGGATCCTACAATGAGCAGTTCTTC.

Many counts were recorded for this clonotype. This rearrangement joins TRBV10-3 to TRBJ1-1; D may be TRBD1 (5 bases). V was shortened by 2 bases and J by 0 bases, with 7 bases between the two germline ends. The germline gives CDR1 ENHRY, CDR2 SYGVKD. The CDR3 runs to 14 residues. CDR3 loop: CAISETGVNTEAFF. The CDR3 DNA reads as TGTGCCATCAGTGAGACAGGAGTGAACACTGAAGCTTTCTTT.

This clonotype occurred a few times. This sequence joins TRBV19 and TRBJ2-4; D gene ambiguous. The CDR3 consists of 13 residues. The germline V and J ends were trimmed by 8 bases and 5 bases, with 13 bases remaining between them. The germline CDR1 and CDR2 sequences are LNHDA and SQIVND (reference sequence). CDR3 protein: CASGETAENIQYF. The CDR3 nucleotides read TGTGCCAGTGGTGAGACGGCCGAAAACATTCAGTACTTC. The whole variable domain, remainder taken from reference TRBV19 and TRBJ2-4, is DGGITQSPKYLFRKEGQNVTLSCEQNLNHDAMYWYRQDPGQGLRLIYYSQIVNDFQKGDIAEGYSVSREKKESFPLTVTSAQKNPTAFYLCASGETAENIQYFGAGTRLSVL.

V is TRBV12-3 or TRBV12-4 and J is TRBJ2-2, with D perhaps being TRBD1 or TRBD2 (6 bases each). The CDR3 is 22 amino acids. Trimming stripped 1 base from V and 3 bases from J, with 30 bases between. The CDR3 here is CASSLVALEGILGGKDTGELFF. DNA for the CDR3: TGTGCCAGCAGTTTAGTGGCGCTTGAGGGCATACTAGGGGGGAAGGACACCGGGGAGCTGTTTTTT.

This clonotype has ten or more counts. The CDR3 sequence: CASGWDGDSDTLNYGYTF. The CDR3 nucleotides are TGTGCCAGCGGCTGGGACGGGGACAGCGACACCCTTAACTATGGCTACACCTTC. The V and J genes are TRBV28 and TRBJ1-2; 7 bases fit TRBD1. The germline CDR1 and CDR2 sequences are MDHEN and SYDVKM. V shed 8 bases and J 1 base; nucleotides not matched to a gene: 19. This CDR3 contains 18 residues.

This clonotype has a count of ten or more. The rearrangement links TRBV28 to TRBJ1-2, with 7 positions matching TRBD1. CDR3 length equals 14 residues. The V and J ends lost 6 bases and 5 bases, in that order; junction bases with no gene match: 9. The V gene's germline CDR1 is MDHEN and CDR2 SYDVKM. In nucleotides, the CDR3 is TGTGCCAGCAGGCCAGGGACAGCGACTTATGGCTACACCTTC. Translating it yields CASRPGTATYGYTF.

This clonotype was counted ten times or more. The CDR3 spells CASTFSGGATYNEQFF. CDR3 DNA: TGTGCCAGCACCTTTAGCGGGGGGGCCACCTACAATGAGCAGTTCTTC. The V gene is TRBV12-3 or TRBV12-4, the J gene TRBJ2-1, with 11 nucleotides matching TRBD2. V was clipped by 7 bases and J by 2 bases; unmatched bases: 7. This CDR3 is built from 16 residues.

This clonotype appeared a few times. The chain joins TRBV11-2 to TRBJ2-5; 16 bases line up with TRBD2. The V gene end was trimmed by 10 bases and the J gene end by 5 bases; junction bases not matched to a gene: 16. Germline CDR1 is SGHAT and CDR2 is FQNNGV. The CDR3 runs 18 residues. As DNA, the CDR3 is TGTGCCACTGTACCGGGACTAGCGGGGGGGCGAGATTTTGAGACCCAGTACTTC. Translation gives CATVPGLAGGRDFETQYF.

This clonotype showed up many times. The chain couples TRBV2 to TRBJ1-1; D is perhaps TRBD1 (5 bases). The CDR3 is made up of 13 amino acids. V shed 6 bases and J shed 4 bases, with 12 bases lying between them. Germline V lookup: CDR1 SNHLY, CDR2 FYNNEI. CDR3 in DNA: TGTGCCAGCAGGGGGGGTAGCCTCACTGAAGCTTTCTTT. This gives the protein CASRGGSLTEAFF.

In the case of this clonotype: A read error likely explains this, since a far larger clone differs by one base. The chain recombines TRBV27 with TRBJ1-1; D is unresolved. This CDR3 is 13 amino acids long. Germline V lookup: CDR1 MNHEY, CDR2 SMNVEV (reference sequence). The CDR3 bases are TGTGCCAGCAGTTTAGGAGGGAGGACTGGAGCTTTCTTT. Translation gives CASSLGGRTGAFF.

This chain uses TRBV6-1 with TRBJ2-6; D is ambiguous. The CDR3 is 16 amino acids. Trimming shortened V by 5 bases and J by 0 bases, and 11 bases separated the two germline ends. Germline V gene data show CDR1 as MNHNS and CDR2 as SASEGT. The CDR3 coding sequence is TGTGCCAGCAGTCACCGGGCGATCTCTGGGGCCAACGTCCTGACTTTC. Translated, it gives CASSHRAISGANVLTF.

This clonotype appeared many times. This chain joins TRBV9 and TRBJ2-7, with TRBD2 matching 9 bases. This CDR3 region has 15 residues. V was clipped by 4 bases and J by 0 bases; unmatched bases: 5. From germline, CDR1 is SGDLS and CDR2 YYNGEE. The CDR3 loop is CASSPGGGVSYEQYF. The CDR3 coding sequence is TGTGCCAGCAGCCCAGGCGGGGGGGTCTCCTACGAGCAGTACTTC.

This clonotype occurred a few times. This chain joins TRBV14 and TRBJ1-1; D possibly corresponds to TRBD1 (6 bases). Germline V gene data show CDR1 as SGHDN and CDR2 as FVKESK. CDR3 length equals 18 residues. V gave up 1 base and J gave up 4 bases, with 22 bases separating them. The CDR3, as DNA: TGTGCCAGCAGCCAAGCTGGTAACAGGGAGGTATCTGGCACTGAAGCTTTCTTT. It specifies CASSQAGNREVSGTEAFF.

This clonotype was detected ten times or more. V gene TRBV3-1 combines with J gene TRBJ1-6; the D gene is possibly TRBD1 (5 bases). The V gene's germline CDR1 is LGHDT and CDR2 YNNKEL (reference sequence). The V end lost 1 base, the J end lost 9 bases, and 7 bases lay between the germline ends. The CDR3 totals 13 residues. The chain's CDR3 is CASSQGTPSPLHF. The CDR3 nucleotides are TGTGCCAGCAGCCAAGGGACACCTTCACCCCTCCACTTT.